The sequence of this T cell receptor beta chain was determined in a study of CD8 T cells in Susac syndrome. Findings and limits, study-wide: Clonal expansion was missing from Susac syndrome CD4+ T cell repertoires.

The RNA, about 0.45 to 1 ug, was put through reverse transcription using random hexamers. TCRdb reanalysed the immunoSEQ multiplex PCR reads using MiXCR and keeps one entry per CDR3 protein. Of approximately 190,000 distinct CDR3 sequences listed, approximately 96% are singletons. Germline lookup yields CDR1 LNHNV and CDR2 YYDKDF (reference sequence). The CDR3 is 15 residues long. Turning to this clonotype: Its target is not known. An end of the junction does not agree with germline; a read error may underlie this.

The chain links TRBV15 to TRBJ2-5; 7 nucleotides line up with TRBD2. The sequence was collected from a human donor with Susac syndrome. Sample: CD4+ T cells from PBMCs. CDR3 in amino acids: CATNRDWEGSETQYF. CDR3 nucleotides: TGTGCCACCAACAGAGATTGGGAGGGTAGTGAGACCCAGTACTTC.